A single sample gave rise to the 17 T cell receptor beta chains below, sequenced in a study of blood T cell repertoires in COVID-19. Clones were read by immunoSEQ multiplex PCR, and TCRdb kept only the in-frame ones, dropping some. The data hold some 130,000 clones, with about nine tenths observed a single time. The sequenced material came from peripheral blood. These receptors originate from a woman in her 70s with COVID-19, enrolled during active disease.

The chain joins TRBV5-6 to TRBJ1-1, with a weak D call TRBD1 (5 bases). The CDR3 runs 15 residues. V was pared by 0 bases and J by 1 base, with 10 bases between. CDR1 is SGHDT and CDR2 is YYEEEE in the germline V gene. CDR3 bases: TGTGCCAGCAGCTTGGCCGGGGGGTGGAACACTGAAGCTTTCTTT. It codes for CASSLAGGWNTEAFF.

This rearrangement joins TRBV7-2 to TRBJ2-3; perhaps TRBD2 as D (6 bases). From germline, CDR1 is SGHTA and CDR2 FQGNSA. V shed 5 bases and J shed 5 bases, with 20 bases lying between them. This CDR3 has 16 residues. CDR3 residues: CASSTRLGHGGDTQYF. DNA of the CDR3: TGTGCCAGCAGCACCCGGTTGGGTCACGGGGGAGATACGCAGTATTTT.

As for this clone: Other DNA sequences of this sample code for an identical CDR3. The chain uses TRBV11-3 and TRBJ2-1; D is perhaps TRBD1 (6 bases). The length of the CDR3 is 14 residues. Germline V gene sequence: CDR1 SGHNT, CDR2 YENEEA. Trimming removed 1 base at V and 8 bases at J, with 12 bases between. Here the CDR3 DNA reads TGTGCCAGCAGCTTAGTTGCAGGGGCGGATGAGCAGTTCTTC. Its translation: CASSLVAGADEQFF.

CDR3 protein: CAWSSFGGGSGNTIYF. Here the CDR3 DNA reads TGTGCCTGGAGTTCGTTCGGGGGAGGATCTGGAAACACCATATATTTT. This sequence joins TRBV30 and TRBJ1-3; possible D gene TRBD1, 5 bases. The germline V gene has CDR1 GTSNPN and CDR2 SVGIG (reference sequence). V was clipped by 2 bases and J by 1 base, with 15 bases between them. CDR3 length: 16 residues.

This clone came up a few times. This chain uses TRBV7-9 with TRBJ2-7, with D possibly being TRBD2 (7 bases). The V end was cut by 1 base, the J end by 5 bases, with 9 bases between. This CDR3 comprises 13 residues. Germline values: CDR1 SEHNR, CDR2 FQNEAQ (reference sequence). The CDR3 DNA is TGTGCCAGCAGCTTAGACGGGGGGCACGAGCAGTACTTC. This gives the protein CASSLDGGHEQYF.

V is TRBV7-2 and J is TRBJ1-2; TRBD1 aligns across 9 bases. Germline V gene sequence: CDR1 SGHTA, CDR2 FQGNSA. The length of the CDR3 is 14 residues. V lost 5 bases and J lost 4; bases outside the gene matches: 5. The CDR3 loop reads CASSSDRGGYGYTF. The CDR3 nucleotides read TGTGCCAGCAGCAGTGACAGGGGGGGCTATGGCTACACCTTC.

The chain carries TRBV4-1 and TRBJ2-3; 11 bases fit TRBD2. This CDR3 spans 17 amino acids. CDR1 MGHRA and CDR2 YSYEKL come from the germline V gene. V was pared by 1 base and J by 5 bases, with 8 bases of the junction left unmatched. CDR3: CASSQVLSGGVGDTQYF. CDR3 coding DNA: TGCGCCAGCAGCCAAGTACTTAGCGGGGGGGTGGGAGATACGCAGTATTTT.

This clone was recorded once. This chain joins TRBV30 and TRBJ1-3; D remains ambiguous. The germline V gene encodes CDR1 GTSNPN and CDR2 SVGIG (reference sequence). This CDR3 spans 13 amino acids. V lost 5 bases, J lost 1 base, and 9 bases lay in between. DNA of the CDR3: TGTGCCTGGGAAGACTCGTCTGGAAACACCATATATTTT. Its translation: CAWEDSSGNTIYF.

The chain joins TRBV7-6 to TRBJ2-5; no definite D call. There are 12 residues in the CDR3. V was shortened by 5 bases and J by 2 bases, with 6 bases between the two germline ends. Germline V gives CDR1 SGHVS, CDR2 FNYEAQ. CDR3 amino acids: CASSLTQETQYF. The CDR3 DNA reads TGTGCCAGCAGCCTGACTCAAGAGACCCAGTACTTC.

The chain carries TRBV3-1 (or the pseudogene TRBV3-2) and TRBJ1-1; tentative D call: TRBD1 (5 bases). CDR3 length: 16 residues. Germline V gene lookup returns CDR1 LGHDT and CDR2 YNNKEL (reference sequence). The V and J ends lost 0 bases and 1 base respectively, with 12 bases between them. The CDR3 spells CASSQDSRTPNTEAFF. CDR3 bases: TGTGCCAGCAGCCAAGATTCACGGACACCGAACACTGAAGCTTTCTTT.

This chain joins TRBV28 and TRBJ1-5, with a possible D match to TRBD1 (5 bases). CDR3 length equals 16 residues. V shed 10 bases and J shed 1 base, with 20 bases lying between them. Looked up from germline, CDR1 is MDHEN and CDR2 is SYDVKM. The CDR3 DNA is TGTGCCACCAACAGGCCGGGTGGGGTAAGCAATCAGCCCCAGCATTTT. Translation gives CATNRPGGVSNQPQHF.

The J gene is TRBJ1-3, the V gene TRBV5-1, with 8 bases aligning to TRBD1. CDR3 length equals 16 residues. From germline, CDR1 is SGHRS and CDR2 YFSETQ. The V gene end was trimmed by 1 base and the J gene end by 1 base; junction bases not matched to a gene: 4. DNA of the CDR3: TGCGCCAGCAGCTTGCCAGGGGGCGGATCTGGAAACACCATATATTTT. It codes for CASSLPGGGSGNTIYF. The whole variable domain, remainder taken from reference TRBV5-1 and TRBJ1-3, is KAGVTQTPRYLIKTRGQQVTLSCSPISGHRSVSWYQQTPGQGLQFLFEYFSETQRNKGNFPGRFSGRQFSNSRSEMNVSTLELGDSALYLCASSLPGGGSGNTIYFGEGSWLTVV.

V gene TRBV6-1 combines with J gene TRBJ1-2; D remains unclear. Germline V gives CDR1 MNHNS, CDR2 SASEGT. The CDR3 length is 15 residues. Trimming left V 0 bases short and J 6 bases short, with 14 bases between. CDR3 sequence: CASSEAAERVNGYTF. The CDR3 DNA reads as TGTGCCAGCAGTGAAGCGGCCGAGCGGGTTAATGGCTACACCTTC.

This chain links TRBV7-2 with TRBJ1-4; TRBD1 matches 9 bases. V was pared by 5 bases and J by 11 bases, with 12 bases of the junction left unmatched. Per germline, CDR1 SGHTA and CDR2 FQGNSA. This CDR3 spans 15 amino acids. The CDR3 coding sequence is TGTGCCAGCAGCCCATACCGGGACAGGGAAGGTAAACTGTTTTTT. As protein: CASSPYRDREGKLFF.

The chain recombines TRBV30 with TRBJ2-5, with unresolved D. V was cut by 3 bases and J by 1 base, with 6 bases left in between. The CDR3 covers 12 residues. Germline CDR1 GTSNPN, CDR2 SVGIG (reference sequence). The CDR3 spells CAWRPTQETQYF. CDR3 DNA sequence: TGTGCCTGGAGGCCTACCCAAGAGACCCAGTACTTC.

This clone showed up just a few times. Within the sample, other DNA sequences also encode this same CDR3. CDR3 bases: TGTGCCAGCAGCCAAGGGGACAGGCACACCGGGGAGCTGTTTTTT. This encodes CASSQGDRHTGELFF. The chain links TRBV14 to TRBJ2-2; 8 bases line up with TRBD1. J was trimmed by 3 bases and V by 1 base; bases with no gene match: 1. Germline-derived CDR1 and CDR2 are SGHDN and FVKESK. The CDR3 sequence is 15 residues long.

The chain employs TRBV2 and TRBJ1-2; tentative D call: TRBD1 (5 bases). Germline values: CDR1 SNHLY, CDR2 FYNNEI. Trimming pared 7 bases from V and 2 bases from J, leaving 8 bases between. The length of the CDR3 is 12 residues. The CDR3 spells CASNKGNYGYTF. The DNA for the CDR3 is TGTGCCAGCAATAAGGGGAACTATGGCTACACCTTC.